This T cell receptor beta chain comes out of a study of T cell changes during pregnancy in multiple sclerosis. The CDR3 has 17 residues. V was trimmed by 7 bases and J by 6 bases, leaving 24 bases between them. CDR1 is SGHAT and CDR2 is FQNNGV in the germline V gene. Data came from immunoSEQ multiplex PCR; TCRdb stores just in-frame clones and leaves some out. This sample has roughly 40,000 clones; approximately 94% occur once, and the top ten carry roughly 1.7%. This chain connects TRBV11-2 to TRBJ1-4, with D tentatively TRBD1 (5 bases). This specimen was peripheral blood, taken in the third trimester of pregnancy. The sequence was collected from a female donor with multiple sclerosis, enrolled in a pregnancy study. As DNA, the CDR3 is TGTGCCAGCACCTCCACCGGCAAGGCAGGGATCGATGAAAAACTGTTTTTT. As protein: CASTSTGKAGIDEKLFF.